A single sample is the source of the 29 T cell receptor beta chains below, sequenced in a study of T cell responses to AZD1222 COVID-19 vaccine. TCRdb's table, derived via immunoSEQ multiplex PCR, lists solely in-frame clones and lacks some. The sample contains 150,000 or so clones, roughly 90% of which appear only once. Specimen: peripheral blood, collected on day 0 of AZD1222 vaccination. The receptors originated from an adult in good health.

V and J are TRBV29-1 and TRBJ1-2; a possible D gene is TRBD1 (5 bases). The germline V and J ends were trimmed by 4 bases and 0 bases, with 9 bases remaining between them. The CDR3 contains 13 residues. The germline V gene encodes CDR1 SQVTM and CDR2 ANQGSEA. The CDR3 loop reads CSVVGPTNYGYTF. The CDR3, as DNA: TGCAGCGTTGTGGGGCCGACTAACTATGGCTACACCTTC.

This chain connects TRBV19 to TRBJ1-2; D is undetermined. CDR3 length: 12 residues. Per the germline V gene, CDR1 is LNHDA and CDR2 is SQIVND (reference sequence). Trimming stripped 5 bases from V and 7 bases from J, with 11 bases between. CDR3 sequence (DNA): TGTGCCAGTAGTCCCGACGGAGGTGGCTACACCTTC. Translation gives CASSPDGGGYTF.

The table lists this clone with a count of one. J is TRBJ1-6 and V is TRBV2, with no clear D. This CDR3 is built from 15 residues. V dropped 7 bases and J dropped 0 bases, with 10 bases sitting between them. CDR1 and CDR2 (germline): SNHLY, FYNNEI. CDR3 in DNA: TGTGCCAGCAAAACAGTTAGCTCCTATAATTCACCCCTCCACTTT. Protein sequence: CASKTVSSYNSPLHF.

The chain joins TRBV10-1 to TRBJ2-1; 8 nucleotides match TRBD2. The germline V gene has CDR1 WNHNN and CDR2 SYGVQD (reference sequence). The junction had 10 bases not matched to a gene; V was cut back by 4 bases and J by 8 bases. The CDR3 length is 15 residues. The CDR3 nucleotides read TGCGCCAGCAGTGGGGGGAGCGGGAGTTTCTATGAGCAGTTCTTC. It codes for CASSGGSGSFYEQFF.

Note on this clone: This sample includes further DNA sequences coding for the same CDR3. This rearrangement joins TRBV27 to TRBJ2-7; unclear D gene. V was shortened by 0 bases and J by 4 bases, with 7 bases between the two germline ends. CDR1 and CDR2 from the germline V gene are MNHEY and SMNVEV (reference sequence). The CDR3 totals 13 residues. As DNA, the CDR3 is TGTGCCAGCAGTTTATCCGGGCTGTACGAGCAGTACTTC. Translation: CASSLSGLYEQYF.

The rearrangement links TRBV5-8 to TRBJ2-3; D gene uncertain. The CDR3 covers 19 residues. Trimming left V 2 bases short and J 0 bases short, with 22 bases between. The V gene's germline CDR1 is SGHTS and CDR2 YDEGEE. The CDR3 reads CASSFYFRLKKISTDTQYF. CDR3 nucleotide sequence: TGTGCCAGCAGCTTTTATTTTCGCTTAAAAAAAATTAGCACAGATACGCAGTATTTT.

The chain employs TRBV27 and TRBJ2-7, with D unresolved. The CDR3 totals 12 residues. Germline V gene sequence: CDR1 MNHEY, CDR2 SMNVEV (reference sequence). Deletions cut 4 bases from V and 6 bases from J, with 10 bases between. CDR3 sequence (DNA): TGTGCCAGCAGTTCCTCCTCCCGCGAGCAGTACTTC. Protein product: CASSSSSREQYF.

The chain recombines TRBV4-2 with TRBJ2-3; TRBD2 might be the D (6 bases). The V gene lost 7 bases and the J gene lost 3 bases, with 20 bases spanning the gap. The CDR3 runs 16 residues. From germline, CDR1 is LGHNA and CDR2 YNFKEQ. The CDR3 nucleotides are TGTGCCAGCAAGCCGGGCCTTGCGGGACGGACAGATACGCAGTATTTT. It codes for CASKPGLAGRTDTQYF.

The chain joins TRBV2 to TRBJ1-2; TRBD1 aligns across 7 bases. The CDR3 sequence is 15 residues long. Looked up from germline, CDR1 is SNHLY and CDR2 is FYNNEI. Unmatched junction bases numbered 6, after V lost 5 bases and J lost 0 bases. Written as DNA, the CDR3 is TGTGCCAGCAGTTCTCGGGACAGTGCTAACTATGGCTACACCTTC. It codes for CASSSRDSANYGYTF. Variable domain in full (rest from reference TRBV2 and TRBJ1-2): EPEVTQTPSHQVTQMGQEVILRCVPISNHLYFYWYRQILGQKVEFLVSFYNNEISEKSEIFDDQFSVERPDGSNFTLKIRSTKLEDSAMYFCASSSRDSANYGYTFGSGTRLTVV.

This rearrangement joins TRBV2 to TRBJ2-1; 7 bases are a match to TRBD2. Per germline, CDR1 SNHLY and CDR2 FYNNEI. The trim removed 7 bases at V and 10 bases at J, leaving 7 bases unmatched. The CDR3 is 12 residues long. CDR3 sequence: CASNEVGGEQFF. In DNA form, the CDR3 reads TGTGCCAGCAACGAGGTGGGGGGGGAGCAGTTCTTC. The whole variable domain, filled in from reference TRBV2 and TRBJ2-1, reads EPEVTQTPSHQVTQMGQEVILRCVPISNHLYFYWYRQILGQKVEFLVSFYNNEISEKSEIFDDQFSVERPDGSNFTLKIRSTKLEDSAMYFCASNEVGGEQFFGPGTRLTVL.

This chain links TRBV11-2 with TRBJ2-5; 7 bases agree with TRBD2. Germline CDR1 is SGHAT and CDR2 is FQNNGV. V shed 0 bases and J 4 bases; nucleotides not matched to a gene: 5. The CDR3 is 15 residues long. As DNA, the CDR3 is TGTGCCAGCAGCTTAGATCGGGGGGTTGGAGAGACCCAGTACTTC. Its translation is CASSLDRGVGETQYF.

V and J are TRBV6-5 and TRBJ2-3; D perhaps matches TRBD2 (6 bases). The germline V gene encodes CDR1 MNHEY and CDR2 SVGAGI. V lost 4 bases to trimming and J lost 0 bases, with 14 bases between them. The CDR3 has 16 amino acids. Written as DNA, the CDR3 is TGTGCCAGCAGTTCCACCGGGAGCACAAGCACAGATACGCAGTATTTT. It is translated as CASSSTGSTSTDTQYF.

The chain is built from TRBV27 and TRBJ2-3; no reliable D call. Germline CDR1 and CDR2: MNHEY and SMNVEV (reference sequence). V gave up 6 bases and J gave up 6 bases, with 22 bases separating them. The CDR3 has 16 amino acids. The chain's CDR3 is CASSQQGRKSVDTQYF. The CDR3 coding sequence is TGTGCCAGCAGCCAACAAGGCCGAAAGAGTGTCGATACGCAGTATTTT.

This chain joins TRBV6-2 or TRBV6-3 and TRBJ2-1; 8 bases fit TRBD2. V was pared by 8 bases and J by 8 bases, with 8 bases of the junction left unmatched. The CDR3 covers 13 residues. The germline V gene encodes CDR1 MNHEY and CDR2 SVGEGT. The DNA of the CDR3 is TGTGCCAGCGGCCAGCGGGAGACCGATGAGCAGTTCTTC. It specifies CASGQRETDEQFF.

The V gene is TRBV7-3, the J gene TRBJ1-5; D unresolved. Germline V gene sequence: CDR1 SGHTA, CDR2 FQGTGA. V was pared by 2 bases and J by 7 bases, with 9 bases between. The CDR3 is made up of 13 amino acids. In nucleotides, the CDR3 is TGTGCCAGCAGCTTAGGGTCGAGCCAGCCCCAGCATTTT. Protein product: CASSLGSSQPQHF.

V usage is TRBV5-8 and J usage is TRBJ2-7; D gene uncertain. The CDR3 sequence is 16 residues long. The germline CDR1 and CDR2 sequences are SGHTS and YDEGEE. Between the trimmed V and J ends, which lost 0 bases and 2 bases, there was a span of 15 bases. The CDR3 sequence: CASSLAWVALTYEQYF. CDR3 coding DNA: TGTGCCAGCAGCTTGGCCTGGGTAGCCCTAACCTACGAGCAGTACTTC.

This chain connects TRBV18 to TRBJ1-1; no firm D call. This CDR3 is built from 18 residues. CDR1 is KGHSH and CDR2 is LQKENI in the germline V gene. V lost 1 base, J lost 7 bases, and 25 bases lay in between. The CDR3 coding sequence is TGTGCCAGCTCACCACAACCCCAGAGAAGAACTTTGGGTGGTGAAGCTTTCTTT. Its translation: CASSPQPQRRTLGGEAFF.

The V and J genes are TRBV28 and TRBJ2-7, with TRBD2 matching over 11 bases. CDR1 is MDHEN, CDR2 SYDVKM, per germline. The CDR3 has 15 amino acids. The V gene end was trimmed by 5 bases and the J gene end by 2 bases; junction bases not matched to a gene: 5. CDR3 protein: CASSILAGGTYEQYF. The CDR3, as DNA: TGTGCCAGCAGTATCCTAGCGGGAGGAACCTACGAGCAGTACTTC.

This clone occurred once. CDR3 loop: CASSLSAGDQPQHF. The CDR3 DNA follows: TGTGCCAGCAGTTTATCGGCAGGGGATCAGCCCCAGCATTTT. This chain connects TRBV27 to TRBJ1-5; D might be TRBD1 (6 bases). Germline loops: CDR1 MNHEY, CDR2 SMNVEV (reference sequence). With 0 bases removed from V and 5 bases from J, the gap between germline ends came to 8 bases. CDR3 length: 14 residues.

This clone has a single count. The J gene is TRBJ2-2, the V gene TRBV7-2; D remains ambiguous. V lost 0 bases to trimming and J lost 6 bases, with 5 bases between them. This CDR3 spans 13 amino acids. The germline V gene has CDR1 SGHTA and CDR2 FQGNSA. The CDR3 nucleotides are TGTGCCAGCAGCTTAGCTTGGTCCGGGGAGCTGTTTTTT. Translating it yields CASSLAWSGELFF.

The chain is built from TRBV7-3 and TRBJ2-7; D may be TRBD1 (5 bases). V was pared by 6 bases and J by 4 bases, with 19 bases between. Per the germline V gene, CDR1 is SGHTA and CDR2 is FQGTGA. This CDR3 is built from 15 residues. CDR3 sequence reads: CASSQGVGFGYEQYF. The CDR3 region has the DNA TGTGCCAGCAGTCAAGGGGTGGGGTTCGGGTACGAGCAGTACTTC. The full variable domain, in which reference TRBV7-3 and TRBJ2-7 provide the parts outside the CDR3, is GAGVSQTPSNKVTEKGKYVELRCDPISGHTALYWYRQSLGQGPEFLIYFQGTGAADDSGLPNDRFFAVRPEGSVSTLKIQRTERGDSAVYLCASSQGVGFGYEQYFGPGTRLTVT.

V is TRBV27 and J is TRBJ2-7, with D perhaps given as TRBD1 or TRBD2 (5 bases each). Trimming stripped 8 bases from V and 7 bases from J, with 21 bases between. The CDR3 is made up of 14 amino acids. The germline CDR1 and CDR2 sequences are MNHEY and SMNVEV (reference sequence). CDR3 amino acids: CASGRGPGNREQYF. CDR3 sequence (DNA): TGTGCCAGCGGTCGGGGTCCAGGGAATAGGGAGCAGTACTTC.

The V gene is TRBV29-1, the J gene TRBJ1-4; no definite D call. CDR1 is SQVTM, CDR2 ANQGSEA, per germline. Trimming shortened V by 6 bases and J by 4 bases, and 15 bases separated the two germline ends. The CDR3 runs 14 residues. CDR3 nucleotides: TGCAGCGTGGCGGAGGGTTTTGGTAATGAAAAACTGTTTTTT. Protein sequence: CSVAEGFGNEKLFF.

The CDR3 region has the DNA TGCGCCAGCAGCCATCCCAGAACGGGACTAGCGGGAGACAACATTCAGTACTTC. Translating it yields CASSHPRTGLAGDNIQYF. The chain joins TRBV4-1 to TRBJ2-4, with 14 bases aligning to TRBD2. V trimming: 3 bases; J trimming: 7 bases; junction bases outside the gene matches: 11. The CDR3 runs to 18 residues. Per germline, CDR1 MGHRA and CDR2 YSYEKL.

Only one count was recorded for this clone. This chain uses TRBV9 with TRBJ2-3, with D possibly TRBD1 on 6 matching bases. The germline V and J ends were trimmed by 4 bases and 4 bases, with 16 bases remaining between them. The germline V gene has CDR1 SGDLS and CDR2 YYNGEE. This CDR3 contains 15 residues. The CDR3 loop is CASSPRGKVADTQYF. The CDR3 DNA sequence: TGTGCCAGCAGCCCCAGGGGAAAGGTCGCAGATACGCAGTATTTT.

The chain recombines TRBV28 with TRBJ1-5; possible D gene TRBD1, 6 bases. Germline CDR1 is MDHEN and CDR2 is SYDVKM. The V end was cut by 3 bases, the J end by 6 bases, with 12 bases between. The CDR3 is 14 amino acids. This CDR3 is CASSFGGGSQPQHF. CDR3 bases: TGTGCCAGCAGTTTCGGAGGGGGGAGTCAGCCCCAGCATTTT. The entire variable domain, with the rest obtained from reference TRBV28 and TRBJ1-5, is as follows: DVKVTQSSRYLVKRTGEKVFLECVQDMDHENMFWYRQDPGLGLRLIYFSYDVKMKEKGDIPEGYSVSREKKERFSLILESASTNQTSMYLCASSFGGGSQPQHFGDGTRLSIL.

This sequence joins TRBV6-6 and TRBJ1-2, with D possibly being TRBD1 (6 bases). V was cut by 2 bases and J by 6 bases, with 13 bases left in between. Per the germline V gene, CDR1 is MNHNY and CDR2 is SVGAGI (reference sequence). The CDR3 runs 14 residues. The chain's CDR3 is CASSYARGADGYTF. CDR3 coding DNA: TGTGCCAGCAGTTACGCAAGGGGGGCTGATGGCTACACCTTC.

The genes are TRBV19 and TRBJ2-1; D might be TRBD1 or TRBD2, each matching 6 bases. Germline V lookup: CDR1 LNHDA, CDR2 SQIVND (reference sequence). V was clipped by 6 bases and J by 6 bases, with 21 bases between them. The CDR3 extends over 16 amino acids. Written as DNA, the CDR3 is TGTGCCAGTAGCCCAGGGACTGCCAGGGGTACCAATGAGCAGTTCTTC. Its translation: CASSPGTARGTNEQFF. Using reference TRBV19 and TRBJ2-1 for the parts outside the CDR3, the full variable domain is DGGITQSPKYLFRKEGQNVTLSCEQNLNHDAMYWYRQDPGQGLRLIYYSQIVNDFQKGDIAEGYSVSREKKESFPLTVTSAQKNPTAFYLCASSPGTARGTNEQFFGPGTRLTVL.

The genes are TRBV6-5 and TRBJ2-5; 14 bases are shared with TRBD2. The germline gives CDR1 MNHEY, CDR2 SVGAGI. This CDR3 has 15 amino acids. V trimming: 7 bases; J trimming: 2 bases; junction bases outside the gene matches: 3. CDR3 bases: TGTGCCAGCAACGGACTAGCGGGAGGACAAGAGACCCAGTACTTC. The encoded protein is CASNGLAGGQETQYF.